The entry below describes one T cell receptor beta chain. The antigen remains undetermined. The length of the CDR3 is 16 residues. The V and J ends lost 5 bases and 4 bases, in that order; junction bases with no gene match: 11. CDR1 SGHTA and CDR2 FQGNSA come from the germline V gene. The sample originates from a study of radiotherapy plus CTLA-4 blockade in lung cancer. Study conclusions and caveats: Reports identified early blood T cell clone dynamics, with interferon-beta, as the best response predictor.

Here immunoSEQ multiplex PCR was the method, and the copy in TCRdb shows in-frame clones only, minus some. The sample lists approximately 41,000 clones, roughly 75% seen once, with 9.8% in the top ten. The sequence was obtained from a human donor with non-small cell lung cancer who had stable disease on radiotherapy plus ipilimumab. The source material was peripheral blood, sampled from a patient treated with radiotherapy plus ipilimumab. The chain combines TRBV7-2 with TRBJ2-5; 9 nucleotides line up with TRBD1. The CDR3 sequence is CASSRKGTGSPETQYF. The CDR3 DNA reads TGTGCCAGCAGCCGGAAAGGGACAGGGTCTCCAGAGACCCAGTACTTC.